These 12 T cell receptor beta chains were all obtained from the same sample, sequenced in a study of tumor and adjacent non-tumor tissue in lung cancer. RNA was extracted from bulk tissue without any cell sorting. The library came from three nested PCR rounds adapted from ARM-PCR protocols. TCRdb independently ran MiXCR on the multiplex PCR reads; one entry per CDR3 protein. The sample contains about 140,000 distinct CDR3 sequences, approximately 70% of which appear only once. The sequenced sample was lung tumor tissue. These receptors were obtained from a man aged 55 to 70 with small cell lung cancer.

This clonotype was detected only once. A read error is likely, as this CDR3 ends without the conserved phenylalanine or tryptophan. V gene TRBV28 combines with J gene TRBJ2-1; 11 nucleotides line up with TRBD2. The CDR3 runs 15 residues. Germline CDR1 is MDHEN and CDR2 is SYDVKM. V shed 3 bases, J shed 6 bases, and the junction held 4 bases outside the gene matches. CDR3 sequence reads: CASSFLAGGPNEQFL. The CDR3 DNA follows: TGTGCCAGCAGTTTCCTAGCGGGAGGCCCCAATGAGCAGTTCCTC.

This clonotype was seen once. A much larger clone sits a single nucleotide away, making a read error possible. The chain joins TRBV20-1 to TRBJ2-1, with D possibly TRBD2 on 5 matching bases. Trimming stripped 5 bases from V and 12 bases from J, with 20 bases between. The CDR3 sequence is 13 residues long. The germline CDR1 and CDR2 sequences are DFQATT and SNEGSKA (reference sequence). The CDR3 bases are TGCAGTGCTGGGGAGTTCTCCGATGGTGTGCAGTTCTTC. As protein: CSAGEFSDGVQFF.

With regard to this clonotype: A much more abundant neighbour one base away suggests this may be a read error. This chain joins TRBV29-1 and TRBJ1-2; TRBD1 agrees at 7 bases. Unmatched junction bases numbered 8, after V lost 6 bases and J lost 4 bases. This CDR3 has 13 amino acids. Germline CDR1 reads SQVTM; CDR2 reads ANQGSEA. CDR3 nucleotides: TGCAGCGTGGCGACAGGGCCCCTCTATGGCTACACCTTC. Encoded protein: CSVATGPLYGYTF. The complete variable domain, with remaining parts taken from reference TRBV29-1 and TRBJ1-2, reads SAVISQKPSRDICQRGTSLTIQCQVDSQVTMMFWYRQQPGQSLTLIATANQGSEATYESGFVIDKFPISRPNLTFSTLTVSNMSPEDSSIYLCSVATGPLYGYTFGSGTRLTVV.

A word on this clonotype: Without the conserved terminal phenylalanine or tryptophan, this CDR3 likely stems from a read error. The chain has TRBV20-1 and TRBJ2-3; the match to TRBD2 covers 7 bases. The CDR3 runs to 15 residues. Looked up from germline, CDR1 is DFQATT and CDR2 is SNEGSKA (reference sequence). Germline trimming cut 7 bases from V and 1 base from J; bases unmatched to any gene: 11. Written as DNA, the CDR3 is TGCAGTGTTGAAGGGTTTGCGGGAGGCACAGATACGCAGTATATT. Its protein product is CSVEGFAGGTDTQYI.

V is TRBV6-1 and J is TRBJ2-1; either TRBD1 or TRBD2 may supply D (5 bases each). The CDR3 is 17 amino acids. From germline, CDR1 is MNHNS and CDR2 SASEGT. The V end lost 6 bases, the J end lost 0 bases, and 18 bases lay between the germline ends. The CDR3 protein is CASRKGTYSASYNEQFF. DNA for the CDR3: TGTGCCAGCAGGAAGGGGACCTATTCCGCCTCCTACAATGAGCAGTTCTTC.

This clonotype was counted between two and nine times. The rearrangement uses TRBV12-3 or TRBV12-4 and TRBJ1-5; D is uncertain. The CDR3 spans 13 residues. The V end lost 6 bases, the J end lost 7 bases, and 13 bases lay between the germline ends. CDR3 DNA: TGTGCCAGCAGCTCGGGCCCGGAGCAGCCCCAGCATTTT. Protein product: CASSSGPEQPQHF.

This clonotype was detected many times. The chain carries TRBV5-5 and TRBJ2-5, with D possibly being TRBD1 (6 bases). CDR1 and CDR2 from the germline V gene are SGHKS and YYEKEE (reference sequence). V lost 4 bases to trimming and J lost 3 bases, with 10 bases between them. The CDR3 contains 13 residues. CDR3 region: CASSLQGKETQYF. CDR3 nucleotides: TGTGCCAGCAGCCTACAGGGTAAAGAGACCCAGTACTTC.

Comment on this clonotype: Because the CDR3 is missing its conserved closing phenylalanine or tryptophan, this is likely a read error. This sequence joins TRBV20-1 and TRBJ1-1; D gene ambiguous. The CDR3 loop spans 13 amino acids. The ends were cut back, 5 bases at V and 0 bases at J, with 10 bases in the middle. Germline V gene data show CDR1 as DFQATT and CDR2 as SNEGSKA (reference sequence). CDR3 sequence (DNA): TGCAGTGCTTTGAAAGGGATGAACACTGAAGCTTTCTCT. Encoded protein: CSALKGMNTEAFS.

For the CDR3, the DNA is TGTGCCAGCACCCCCGGAGTAGTGGGAATTATGACAGATACGCAGTATTTT. It encodes CASTPGVVGIMTDTQYF. The V call is TRBV12-3 or TRBV12-4, the J call TRBJ2-3; D remains ambiguous. The CDR3 is 17 residues long. Trimming took off 7 bases at V and 3 bases at J, with 23 bases between the two ends.

The genes are TRBV5-6 and TRBJ2-3, with D possibly TRBD2 on 5 matching bases. Germline CDR1 and CDR2: SGHDT and YYEEEE. The CDR3 sequence is 13 residues long. V was shortened by 9 bases and J by 3 bases, with 14 bases between the two germline ends. The CDR3 bases are TGTGCCAACTCTGTGAGGGAGACAGATACGCAGTATTTT. It translates to CANSVRETDTQYF.

Regarding this clonotype: The junction departs from germline at one end; a sequencing error may be responsible. The rearrangement uses TRBV11-2 and TRBJ1-1, with 8 nucleotides matching TRBD1. Germline CDR1 SGHAT, CDR2 FQNNGV. The CDR3 runs 13 residues. The CDR3 sequence: CASSLTGATGAYF. The DNA for the CDR3 is TGTGCCAGCAGCCTGACAGGGGCCACTGGAGCTTACTTT.

This chain connects TRBV21-1 to TRBJ2-7; the table assigns TRBD2, which was not confirmed against the DNA. TRBV21-1 is a listed pseudogene. This CDR3 spans 14 amino acids. The CDR3 protein is CASSNTSGYYEQYF. CDR3 bases: TGTGCCAGCAGCAACACTAGCGGGTACTACGAGCAGTACTTC.